Below, 5 T cell receptor beta chains from the same sample are listed, as sequenced in a study of PD-1 blockade in classical Hodgkin lymphoma. Exposure to brentuximab vedotin varied, and each patient had relapsed following autologous stem cell transplantation. The method was immunoSEQ multiplex PCR; TCRdb's version includes in-frame clones alone and lacks a portion of them. Among tens of thousands of clones, roughly 90% were seen once, and the ten largest hold approximately 9%. The input for sequencing was peripheral blood mononuclear cells (PBMCs), taken at baseline. The source is a human donor with classical Hodgkin lymphoma.

In its sample, this clone was seen a few times. V and J are TRBV27 and TRBJ2-7; the match to TRBD2 covers 9 bases. Trimming removed 6 bases from V and 2 bases from J; junction bases left unmatched: 8. The CDR3 loop spans 15 amino acids. Looked up from germline, CDR1 is MNHEY and CDR2 is SMNVEV (reference sequence). CDR3 nucleotides: TGTGCCAGCAGCGCCTATAGCGGGGGACCCTACGAGCAGTACTTC. Translation: CASSAYSGGPYEQYF.

This rearrangement joins TRBV5-1 to TRBJ2-2; D unclear. The germline V gene encodes CDR1 SGHRS and CDR2 YFSETQ. V lost 4 bases and J lost 3, with 4 bases in between. The CDR3 is 12 residues long. The CDR3 nucleotides are TGCGCCAGCAGCCTGGACACCGGGGAGCTGTTTTTT. It is translated as CASSLDTGELFF. Full variable domain (rest looked up from reference TRBV5-1 and TRBJ2-2): KAGVTQTPRYLIKTRGQQVTLSCSPISGHRSVSWYQQTPGQGLQFLFEYFSETQRNKGNFPGRFSGRQFSNSRSEMNVSTLELGDSALYLCASSLDTGELFFGEGSRLTVL.

The chain uses TRBV28 and TRBJ2-2; D uncertain. Germline V gene sequence: CDR1 MDHEN, CDR2 SYDVKM. This CDR3 spans 14 amino acids. Trimming took off 3 bases at V and 4 bases at J, with 9 bases between the two ends. The CDR3 sequence is CASSLIASTGELFF. DNA for the CDR3: TGTGCCAGCAGTTTGATAGCTAGCACCGGGGAGCTGTTTTTT.

This sequence joins TRBV7-9 and TRBJ1-2, with D perhaps matching TRBD1 (6 bases). The germline V gene has CDR1 SEHNR and CDR2 FQNEAQ (reference sequence). The CDR3 is 13 amino acids. Trimming removed 5 bases at V and 4 bases at J, with 11 bases between. The CDR3 DNA reads TGTGCCAGCAGCCCAGGGGTTCCCTATGGCTACACCTTC. Its translation: CASSPGVPYGYTF. Using reference TRBV7-9 and TRBJ1-2 for the parts outside the CDR3, the full variable domain is DTGVSQNPRHKITKRGQNVTFRCDPISEHNRLYWYRQTLGQGPEFLTYFQNEAQLEKSRLLSDRFSAERPKGSFSTLEIQRTEQGDSAMYLCASSPGVPYGYTFGSGTRLTVV.

The chain combines TRBV27 with TRBJ2-7, with D tentatively TRBD1 or TRBD2 (6 bases each). Trimming cost V 3 bases and J 4 bases, with 13 bases left between them. The CDR3 is 14 residues long. Germline V gene sequence: CDR1 MNHEY, CDR2 SMNVEV (reference sequence). The CDR3: CASSFKGGRYEQYF. CDR3 DNA sequence: TGTGCCAGCAGTTTCAAGGGGGGTAGATACGAGCAGTACTTC.